This T cell receptor (beta chain) was sequenced during a study of STAT5B mutations in CD4+ large granular lymphocyte leukemia. This was a survey-level run. The protocol was immunoSEQ multiplex PCR, while the TCRdb copy is restricted to in-frame clones and leaves out a portion. The repertoire consists of tens of thousands of clones, with about 86% occurring once and the leading ten covering 2.6%. Findings of the study overall: Main leukemic clonotypes were patient-specific, but 20% to 25% appeared at low frequency elsewhere. 8/27 top patient clones versus 2/35 control clones were TRBV06-family. Patient CD4-sorted repertoires stayed more clonal than healthy ones after leukemic-clone removal.

With respect to this clone: Its antigen remains unidentified.

This CDR3 has 14 amino acids. Germline CDR1 is SGHDN and CDR2 is FVKESK. The germline V and J ends were trimmed by 4 bases and 5 bases, with 14 bases remaining between them. The chain links TRBV14 to TRBJ2-5; D remains unclear. This TCR was sampled from a human donor in good health. Material: CD4+ T cells from blood buffy coats. CDR3 nucleotide sequence: TGTGCCAGCAGCCTCGGACCGTTTAGTGAGACCCAGTACTTC. Its protein is CASSLGPFSETQYF.